Listed here is a single TCR beta chain. The CDR3 covers 16 residues. Unmatched junction bases numbered 5, after V lost 2 bases and J lost 2 bases. CDR1 and CDR2 from the germline V gene are SGHRS and YFSETQ. These data originate in a study of blood T cell repertoires in COVID-19. Data came from immunoSEQ multiplex PCR; TCRdb stores just in-frame clones and leaves some out. The table records 350,000 or so clones, around four fifths of them present only once. The TCR comes from a man younger than 40 with active or convalescent COVID-19. The sample taken for sequencing was peripheral blood. The chain uses TRBV5-1 and TRBJ1-3, with 9 bases matching TRBD1. CDR3 region: CASSFHRGLAGNTIYF. The CDR3 DNA follows: TGCGCCAGCAGCTTTCACAGGGGGCTCGCTGGAAACACCATATATTTT.